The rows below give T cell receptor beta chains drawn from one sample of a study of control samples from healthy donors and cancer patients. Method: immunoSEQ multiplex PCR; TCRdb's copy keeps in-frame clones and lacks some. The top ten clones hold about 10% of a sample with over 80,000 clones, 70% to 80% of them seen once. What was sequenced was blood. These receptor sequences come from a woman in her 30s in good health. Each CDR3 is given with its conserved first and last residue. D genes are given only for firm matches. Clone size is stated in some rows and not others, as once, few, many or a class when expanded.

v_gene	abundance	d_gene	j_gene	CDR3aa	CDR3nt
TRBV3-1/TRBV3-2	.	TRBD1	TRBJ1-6	CASSQDAGGNSPLHF	TGTGCCAGCAGCCAAGATGCAGGGGGCAATTCACCCCTCCACTTT
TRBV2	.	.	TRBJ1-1	CASSGEGPLTWNTEAFF	TGTGCCAGCAGCGGCGAGGGACCCCTAACATGGAACACTGAAGCTTTCTTT
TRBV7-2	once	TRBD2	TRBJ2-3	CASGRVSTDTQYF	TGTGCCTCGGGGAGGGTTAGCACAGATACGCAGTATTTT
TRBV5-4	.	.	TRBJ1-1	CASSSPSVTEAFF	TGTGCCAGCAGCTCCCCGTCGGTCACTGAAGCTTTCTTT
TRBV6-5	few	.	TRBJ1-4	CASSYSGEEKLFF	TGTGCCAGCAGTTACTCGGGGGAAGAAAAACTGTTTTTT
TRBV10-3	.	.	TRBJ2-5	CAISEGVKETQYF	TGTGCCATCAGTGAGGGGGTAAAAGAGACCCAGTACTTC
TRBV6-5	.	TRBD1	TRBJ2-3	CASSTAGTGGDTQYF	TGTGCCAGCAGTACCGCCGGGACAGGTGGGGATACGCAGTATTTT
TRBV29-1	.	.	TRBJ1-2	CSVTTDPGFYGYTF	TGCAGCGTTACCACCGATCCGGGTTTTTATGGCTACACCTTC
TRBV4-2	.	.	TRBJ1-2	CASSQDETSPTGYTF	TGTGCCAGCAGCCAAGATGAGACCAGCCCTACAGGCTACACCTTC
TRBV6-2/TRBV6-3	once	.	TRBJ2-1	CASSQPREQFF	TGTGCCAGCAGCCAACCCCGAGAGCAGTTCTTC
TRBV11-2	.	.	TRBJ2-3	CASSLVPLRPQYF	TGTGCCAGCAGCTTAGTGCCCCTACGGCCGCAGTATTTT
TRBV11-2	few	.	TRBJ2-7	CASRRGGDSYEQYF	TGTGCCAGCAGGCGGGGCGGGGACTCCTACGAGCAGTACTTC
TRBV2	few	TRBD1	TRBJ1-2	CASQGGQTYGYTF	TGTGCCAGCCAGGGGGGACAGACCTATGGCTACACCTTC
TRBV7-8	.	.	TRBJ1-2	CASSLGRDNARGYTF	TGTGCCAGCAGCTTAGGCCGGGACAACGCCCGTGGCTACACCTTC
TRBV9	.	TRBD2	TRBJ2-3	CASSELAGGTDTQYF	TGTGCCAGCAGCGAACTAGCGGGGGGCACAGATACGCAGTATTTT
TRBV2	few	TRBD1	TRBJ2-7	CASSTGTGWYEQYF	TGTGCCAGCAGTACCGGGACAGGGTGGTACGAGCAGTACTTC
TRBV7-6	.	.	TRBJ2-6	CASSSYGANVLTF	TGTGCCAGCAGCTCCTACGGGGCCAACGTCCTGACTTTC
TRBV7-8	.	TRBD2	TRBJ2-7	CASSLRGTSSNEQYF	TGTGCCAGCAGCCTAAGGGGGACTAGCAGTAACGAGCAGTACTTC
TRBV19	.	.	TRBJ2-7	CASSIASRKYEQYF	TGTGCCAGTAGTATAGCCTCCCGGAAATACGAGCAGTACTTC
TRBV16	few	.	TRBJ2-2	CASSQSVGANTGELFF	TGTGCCAGCAGCCAATCTGTAGGGGCGAACACCGGGGAGCTGTTTTTT
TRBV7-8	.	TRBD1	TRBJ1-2	CASSPRQGAYGYTF	TGTGCCAGCAGCCCGAGACAGGGGGCCTATGGCTACACCTTC
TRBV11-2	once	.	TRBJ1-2	CASSNQGKLNGYTF	TGTGCCAGCAGCAATCAAGGGAAGCTAAATGGCTACACCTTC
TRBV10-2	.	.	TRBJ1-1	CASSEGGGGSEAFF	TGCGCCAGCAGTGAGGGCGGGGGGGGGAGTGAAGCTTTCTTT
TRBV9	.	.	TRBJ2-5	CASSVGPSQETQYF	TGTGCCAGCAGCGTAGGACCATCCCAAGAGACCCAGTACTTC
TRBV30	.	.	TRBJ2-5	CAWSDVGDNQETQYF	TGTGCCTGGAGTGACGTAGGGGACAATCAAGAGACCCAGTACTTC
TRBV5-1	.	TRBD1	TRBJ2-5	CASSSTGGETQYF	TGCGCCAGCAGCTCGACAGGGGGAGAGACCCAGTACTTC
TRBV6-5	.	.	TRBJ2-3	CASRARGAFGTQYF	TGTGCCAGCAGGGCGAGGGGGGCCTTTGGTACGCAGTATTTT
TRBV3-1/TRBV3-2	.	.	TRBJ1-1	CASSRRARETEAFF	TGTGCCAGCAGCCGCAGAGCCAGGGAGACTGAAGCTTTCTTT
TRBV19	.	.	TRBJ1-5	CASKGPGGQPQHF	TGTGCCAGTAAAGGCCCGGGGGGTCAGCCCCAGCATTTT
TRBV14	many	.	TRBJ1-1	CASSQDLKEKAFF	TGTGCCAGCAGCCAAGATCTCAAAGAGAAAGCTTTCTTT
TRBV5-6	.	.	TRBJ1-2	CASSPRGHTKNYGYTF	TGTGCCAGCAGCCCGAGGGGACACACGAAGAACTATGGCTACACCTTC
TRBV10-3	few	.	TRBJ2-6	CAVPGHPISGANVLTF	TGTGCCGTTCCGGGACACCCGATCTCTGGGGCCAACGTCCTGACTTTC
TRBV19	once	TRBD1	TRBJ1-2	CASSTGQGRDSYGYTF	TGTGCCAGTAGTACTGGACAGGGGCGGGATAGCTATGGCTACACCTTC
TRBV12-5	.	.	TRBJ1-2	CASGLVGAQLF	TGTGCTAGTGGTTTGGTTGGGGCCCAACTTTTC
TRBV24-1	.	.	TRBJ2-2	CATSDLEGVRAGDTGELFF	TGTGCCACCAGTGATTTGGAGGGTGTGAGGGCCGGGGACACCGGGGAGCTGTTTTTT
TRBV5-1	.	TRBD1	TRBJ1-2	CASSLGQGAQWGYGYTF	TGCGCCAGCAGCTTGGGACAGGGGGCGCAGTGGGGCTATGGCTACACCTTC
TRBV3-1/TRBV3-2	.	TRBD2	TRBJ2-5	CASSQVSSGGARETQYF	TGTGCCAGCAGCCAAGTGTCAAGCGGGGGGGCTCGGGAGACCCAGTACTTC
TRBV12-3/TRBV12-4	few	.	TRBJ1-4	CASSFWGNEKLFF	TGTGCCAGCAGTTTCTGGGGTAATGAAAAACTGTTTTTT
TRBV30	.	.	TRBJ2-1	CAWRNRQAAAYNEQFF	TGTGCCTGGAGAAACCGACAAGCCGCCGCTTACAATGAGCAGTTCTTC
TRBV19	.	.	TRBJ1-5	CASSEGRGGNQPQHF	TGTGCCAGTAGTGAGGGGAGGGGCGGCAATCAGCCCCAGCATTTT
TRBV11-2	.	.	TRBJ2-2	CASSVTGFGELFF	TGTGCCAGCAGCGTAACAGGGTTCGGGGAGCTGTTTTTT
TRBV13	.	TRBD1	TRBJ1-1	CASSFLGQGGAEAFF	TGTGCCAGCAGCTTCCTGGGACAGGGGGGCGCTGAAGCTTTCTTT
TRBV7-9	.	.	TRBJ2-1	CASSPPFREDGDSYNEQFF	TGTGCCAGCAGCCCCCCATTTCGTGAGGACGGAGACTCCTACAATGAGCAGTTCTTC
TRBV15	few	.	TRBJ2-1	CATSRELESSEQFF	TGTGCCACCAGCAGAGAACTAGAATCCAGTGAGCAGTTCTTC
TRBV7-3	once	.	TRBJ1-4	CASSLTGSTNEKLFF	TGTGCCAGCAGCTTAACAGGGTCAACTAATGAAAAACTGTTTTTT
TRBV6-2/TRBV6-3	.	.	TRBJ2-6	CASSGRAWQETFGANVLTF	.
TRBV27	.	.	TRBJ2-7	CASSLSLRHEQYF	TGTGCCAGCAGTTTATCCCTACGGCACGAGCAGTACTTC
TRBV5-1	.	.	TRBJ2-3	CASSLASSRGDTQYF	TGCGCCAGCAGCTTGGCCTCTTCAAGGGGAGATACGCAGTATTTT
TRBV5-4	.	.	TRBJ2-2	CAGREEITGELFF	TGTGCCGGCCGCGAAGAAATAACCGGGGAGCTGTTTTTT
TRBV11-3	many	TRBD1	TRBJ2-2	CASSLRTGESTGELFF	TGTGCCAGCAGCCTCCGGACAGGGGAGAGCACCGGGGAGCTGTTTTTT
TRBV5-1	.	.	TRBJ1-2	CASSRDDPGDDGYTF	TGCGCCAGCAGCCGCGACGATCCAGGGGACGATGGCTACACCTTC
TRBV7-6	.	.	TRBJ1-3	CASSSQLRGVSSGNTIYF	TGTGCCAGCAGCTCCCAGCTTCGGGGGGTTTCTTCTGGAAACACCATATATTTT